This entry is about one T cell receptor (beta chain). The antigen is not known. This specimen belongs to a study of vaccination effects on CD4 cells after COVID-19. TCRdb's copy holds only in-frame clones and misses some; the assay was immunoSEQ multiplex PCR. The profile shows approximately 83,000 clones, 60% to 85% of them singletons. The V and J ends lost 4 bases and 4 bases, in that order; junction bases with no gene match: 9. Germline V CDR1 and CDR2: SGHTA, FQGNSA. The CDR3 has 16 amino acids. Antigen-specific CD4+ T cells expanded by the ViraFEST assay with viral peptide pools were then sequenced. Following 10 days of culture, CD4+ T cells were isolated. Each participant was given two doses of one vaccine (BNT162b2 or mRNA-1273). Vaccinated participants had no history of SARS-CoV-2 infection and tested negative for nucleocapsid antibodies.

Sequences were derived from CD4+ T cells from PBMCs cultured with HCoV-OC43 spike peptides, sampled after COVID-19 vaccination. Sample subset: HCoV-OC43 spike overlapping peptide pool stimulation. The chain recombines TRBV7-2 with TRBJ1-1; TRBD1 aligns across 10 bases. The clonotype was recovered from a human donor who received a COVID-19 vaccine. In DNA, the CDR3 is TGTGCCAGCAGCTCCGGACAGGGGGTCCATATCACTGAAGCTTTCTTT. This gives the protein CASSSGQGVHITEAFF.